Listed below are T cell receptor beta chains from one sample, sequenced in a study of CD8 T cells in ankylosing spondylitis. Using its own MiXCR run on the 5' RACE reads, TCRdb lists one record per CDR3 protein. The data hold some 450,000 distinct CDR3 sequences, with under 20% observed a single time. Material: blood, either unsorted or a sorted T cell fraction (not recorded which). All receptors derive from a male donor with ankylosing spondylitis. Both conserved end residues are part of each CDR3. The D gene is left open where the match is weak. Expanded clones get a size class; other rows say once, few or many, or leave the size out.

j_gene	d_gene	abundance	v_gene	CDR3aa	CDR3nt
TRBJ2-1	TRBD1	NA	TRBV3-1	CASSPGTGRANTYNEQFF	TGTGCCAGCAGCCCCGGGACAGGCAGAGCTAACACCTACAATGAGCAGTTCTTC
TRBJ2-5	NA	NA	TRBV4-3	CASSQEARETQYF	TGCGCCAGCAGCCAAGAAGCAAGGGAGACCCAGTACTTC
TRBJ2-7	TRBD1	NA	TRBV7-2	CASSPRQGFVHEQYF	TGTGCCAGCAGCCCAAGACAGGGGTTTGTCCACGAGCAGTACTTC
TRBJ2-1	TRBD2	NA	TRBV12-3/TRBV12-4	CASQASSGVHNEQFF	TGTGCCAGCCAGGCTTCTAGCGGGGTCCACAATGAGCAGTTCTTC
TRBJ2-2	NA	few	TRBV3-1	CASSQVARGGATGELFF	TGTGCCAGCAGCCAAGTGGCCAGGGGCGGTGCCACCGGGGAGCTGTTTTTT
TRBJ2-7	NA	few	TRBV2	CASTRGWYSSYEQYF	TGTGCCAGCACCAGAGGTTGGTACAGCTCCTACGAGCAGTACTTC
TRBJ2-5	NA	few	TRBV5-1	CASSFQDSLWGFQETQYF	TGCGCCAGCAGCTTCCAAGACTCATTGTGGGGGTTCCAAGAGACCCAGTACTTC
TRBJ2-1	NA	few	TRBV7-8	CASSFGNPAYNEQFF	TGTGCCAGCAGCTTCGGGAATCCCGCCTACAATGAGCAGTTCTTC
TRBJ2-7	NA	many	TRBV3-1	CASSQDYRLAAYEQYF	TGTGCCAGCAGCCAAGATTACCGGCTAGCAGCCTACGAGCAGTACTTC
TRBJ2-3	NA	few	TRBV5-1	CASSLLSRADTQYF	TGCGCCAGCAGCTTGTTATCCCGGGCAGATACGCAGTATTTT
TRBJ2-3	NA	few	TRBV29-1	CSVGGGRTDTQYF	TGCAGCGTCGGTGGGGGGCGGACAGATACGCAGTATTTT
TRBJ2-2	TRBD2	few	TRBV20-1	CSARAGTKDTGELFF	TGCAGTGCTCGAGCCGGGACTAAGGACACCGGGGAGCTGTTTTTT
TRBJ1-3	TRBD1	NA	TRBV12-3/TRBV12-4	CASSFGGTGLSTIYF	TGTGCCAGCAGTTTTGGCGGGACAGGGCTGTCCACCATATATTTT
TRBJ1-2	NA	few	TRBV10-3	CAIIAGLVYGYTF	TGTGCCATCATTGCCGGACTGGTCTATGGCTACACCTTC
TRBJ1-3	NA	NA	TRBV4-2	CASSQSATIRGGGNTIYF	TGTGCCAGCAGCCAATCCGCGACGATCCGAGGAGGTGGAAACACCATATATTTT
TRBJ2-1	NA	NA	TRBV7-2	CASSLDLNSYNEQFF	TGTGCCAGCAGCTTAGACTTGAACTCCTACAATGAGCAGTTCTTC
TRBJ1-2	NA	few	TRBV7-3	CASSLILVWLYGYTF	TGTGCCAGCAGCTTAATTTTAGTGTGGTTGTATGGCTACACCTTC
TRBJ1-3	NA	few	TRBV18	CASSPQGKDGNTIYF	TGTGCCAGCTCACCACAGGGGAAGGATGGAAACACCATATATTTT
TRBJ1-3	TRBD1	few	TRBV20-1	CSAKGTGGRSGNTIYF	TGCAGTGCTAAAGGGACAGGGGGCAGGTCGGGAAACACCATATATTTT
TRBJ2-3	NA	NA	TRBV29-1	CSARAATDTQYF	TGCAGCGCGAGGGCCGCCACAGATACGCAGTATTTT
TRBJ2-1	TRBD2	NA	TRBV9	CASSVGGGTRWQFF	TGTGCCAGCAGCGTAGGCGGGGGGACCCGGTGGCAGTTCTTC
TRBJ1-1	NA	NA	TRBV19	CASRVSGTPGDTEAFF	TGTGCCAGTAGAGTCAGCGGGACCCCGGGGGACACTGAAGCTTTCTTT
TRBJ2-1	NA	NA	TRBV4-1	CASSQGGLRSSYNEQFF	TGCGCCAGCAGCCAAGGGGGACTGCGGAGCTCCTACAATGAGCAGTTCTTC
TRBJ1-4	NA	few	TRBV20-1	CSARSGAAATNEKLFF	TGCAGTGCTAGGTCGGGGGCCGCTGCAACTAATGAAAAACTGTTTTTT
TRBJ2-1	TRBD2	many	TRBV10-3	CAISDPKREAFF	TGTGCCATCAGTGACCCCAAGCGGGAGGCGTTCTTC